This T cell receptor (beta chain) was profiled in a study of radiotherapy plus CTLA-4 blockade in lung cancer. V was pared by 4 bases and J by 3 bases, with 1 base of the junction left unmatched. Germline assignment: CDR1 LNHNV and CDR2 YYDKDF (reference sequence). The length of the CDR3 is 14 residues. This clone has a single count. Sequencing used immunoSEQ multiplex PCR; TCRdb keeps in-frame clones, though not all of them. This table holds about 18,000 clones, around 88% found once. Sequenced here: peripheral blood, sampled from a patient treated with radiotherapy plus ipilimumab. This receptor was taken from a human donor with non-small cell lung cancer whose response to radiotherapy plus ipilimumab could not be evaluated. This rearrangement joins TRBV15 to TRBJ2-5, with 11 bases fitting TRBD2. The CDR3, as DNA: TGTGCCACCAGCAAACTAGCGGGGGAAGAGACCCAGTACTTC. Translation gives CATSKLAGEETQYF.